This T cell receptor (beta chain) was profiled in a study of blood T cell repertoires in COVID-19. With V trimmed by 4 bases and J by 0 bases, 5 bases remained unmatched. Germline CDR1 and CDR2: LNHDA and SQIVND (reference sequence). There are 18 residues in the CDR3. The method was immunoSEQ multiplex PCR; TCRdb's version includes in-frame clones alone and lacks a portion of them. Among about 61,000 clones listed, more than 70% were seen once. This rearrangement joins TRBV19 to TRBJ2-5; TRBD2 aligns across 16 bases. Sequences were obtained from peripheral blood. The clonotype comes from a woman between 50 and 59 years old with active or convalescent COVID-19. The CDR3 loop is CASSTGTSGRVYQETQYF. In nucleotides, the CDR3 is TGTGCCAGTAGTACAGGGACTAGCGGGAGGGTGTACCAAGAGACCCAGTACTTC.